The present T cell receptor (beta chain) was sequenced within a study of blood T cells in healthy people across ages. General study results and limits: Across the age range, TCR beta diversity per million T cells fell in a roughly linear way.

PCR was performed a second time for about 7 to 11 cycles using a sample-barcoded 5' primer and a J-beta primer mix. TCRdb re-analysed the 5' RACE reads in MiXCR, keeping a single row per CDR3 protein. The data hold 850,000 to 950,000 distinct CDR3 sequences, with 29% observed a single time. This clonotype was seen repeatedly, ten times or more. Its matching antigen is unknown. This CDR3 contains 13 residues. Germline assignment: CDR1 SGHDT and CDR2 YYEEEE. V dropped 4 bases and J dropped 6 bases, with 11 bases sitting between them. Extracted total RNA amounted to at least 5.5 micrograms for each sample.

Sequenced: blood. The rearrangement joins TRBV5-6 to TRBJ1-5, with unresolved D. The TCR originated in a woman older than 75 in good health. This CDR3 is CASSHSSGQPQHF. In DNA form, the CDR3 reads TGTGCCAGCAGCCACAGTTCGGGTCAGCCCCAGCATTTT.